A selection of T cell receptor beta chains follows, all from one sample in a study of blood T cell repertoires in COVID-19. Clones were read by immunoSEQ multiplex PCR, and TCRdb kept only the in-frame ones, dropping some. This table holds more than 250,000 clones, more than 70% found once. Sequencing input: peripheral blood. These receptors were taken from a young woman with COVID-19, enrolled during active disease. CDR3s include the opening cysteine and the closing phenylalanine or tryptophan.

v_gene	j_gene	len	CDR3aa
TRBV30	TRBJ1-3	14	CAWLDSVSGNTIYF
TRBV27	TRBJ1-2	9	CASSQGYTF
TRBV7-2	TRBJ2-5	16	CASRHYSGAAGETQYF
TRBV5-4	TRBJ1-1	11	CASSFAGEAFF
TRBV5-5	TRBJ1-2	12	CASSTDRDGYTF
TRBV9	TRBJ2-3	18	CASSVGWGSGGVTDTQYF
TRBV18	TRBJ1-4	15	CASSPGLATNEKLFF
TRBV28	TRBJ2-6	14	CASSLYFGANVLTF
TRBV6-5	TRBJ2-6	15	CASRQGVSGANVLTF
TRBV3-1/TRBV3-2	TRBJ2-1	16	CASSQRPFGEYNEQFF
TRBV12-3/TRBV12-4	TRBJ1-3	13	CASSLDWGNTIYF
TRBV9	TRBJ1-2	15	CASSPQGGGNYGYTF
TRBV11-3	TRBJ2-1	13	CASSLGANNEQFF
TRBV7-9	TRBJ2-1	17	CASSHGLAGVPYNEQFF
TRBV28	TRBJ1-5	15	CASSLGGAYNQPQHF
TRBV9	TRBJ1-2	18	CASSPYLMGSPGNYGYTF
TRBV5-4	TRBJ2-3	15	CASSPNRSPGDTQYF
TRBV6-4	TRBJ2-2	13	CASSEFQAGELFF
TRBV5-4	TRBJ2-7	16	CASSPPGGRGGDEQYF
TRBV27	TRBJ2-1	16	CASSLRRQGYGNEQFF